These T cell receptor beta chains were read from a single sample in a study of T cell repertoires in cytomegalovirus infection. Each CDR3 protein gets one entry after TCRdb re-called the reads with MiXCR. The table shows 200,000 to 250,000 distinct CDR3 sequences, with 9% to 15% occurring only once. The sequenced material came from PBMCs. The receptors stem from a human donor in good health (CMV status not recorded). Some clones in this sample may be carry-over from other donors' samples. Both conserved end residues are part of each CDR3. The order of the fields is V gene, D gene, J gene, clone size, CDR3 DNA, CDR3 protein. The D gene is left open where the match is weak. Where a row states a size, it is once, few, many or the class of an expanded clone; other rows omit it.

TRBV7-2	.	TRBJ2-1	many	TGTGCCAGCAGCTTAGAGAGTCCGGCAGCCTCCTACAATGAGCAGTTCTTC	CASSLESPAASYNEQFF
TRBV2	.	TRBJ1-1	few	TGTGCCAGCAGCGGGGGGGGGGTTGAAGCTTTCTTT	CASSGGGVEAFF
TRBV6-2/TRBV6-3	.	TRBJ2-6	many	TGTGCCAGCAGTTACCCACGCTCCTCTGGGGCCAACGTCCTGACTTTC	CASSYPRSSGANVLTF
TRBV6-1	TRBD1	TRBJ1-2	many	TGTGCCAGCAGTGAAAACTGGGGGACAGGCTATGGCTACACCTTC	CASSENWGTGYGYTF
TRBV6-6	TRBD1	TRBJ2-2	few	TGTGCCAGCAGTTACTGGCAGGGGGCCACCGGGGAGCTGTTTTTT	CASSYWQGATGELFF
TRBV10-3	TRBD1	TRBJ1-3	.	TGTGCCATCAGTGTGTACAGGGGGCCTAAAGGAAACACCATATATTTT	CAISVYRGPKGNTIYF
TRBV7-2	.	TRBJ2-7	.	TGTGCCAGCAGCTCGTGGGAGGCCTTTACCTACGAGCAGTACTTC	CASSSWEAFTYEQYF
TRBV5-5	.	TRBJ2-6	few	TGTGCCAGCAGAAGCCCCTACCCGGTGCGGGGGGCCAACGTCCTGACTTTC	CASRSPYPVRGANVLTF
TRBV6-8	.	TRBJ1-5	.	TGTGCCAGCATGGCAGGGCTAGGGCAGCCCCAGCATTTT	CASMAGLGQPQHF
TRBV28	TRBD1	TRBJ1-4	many	TGTGCCAGCAGTTTTTCGCCAGGGGGAGATGAAAAACTGTTTTTT	CASSFSPGGDEKLFF
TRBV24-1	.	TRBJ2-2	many	TGTGCCACCAGTGATTCCACAAAAAACACCGGGGAGCTGTTTTTT	CATSDSTKNTGELFF
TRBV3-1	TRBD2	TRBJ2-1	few	TGTGCCAGCAGCCTTGGACTAGCGGGGGGGTCTGGGTACAATGAGCAGTTCTTC	CASSLGLAGGSGYNEQFF
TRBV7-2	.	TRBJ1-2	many	TGTGCCAGCAGTTTTAAGGCAGGCTATGGCTACACCTTC	CASSFKAGYGYTF
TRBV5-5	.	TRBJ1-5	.	TGTGCCAGCAGCTCCTTCCGAAGGGACGGGGATCAGCCCCAGCATTTT	CASSSFRRDGDQPQHF
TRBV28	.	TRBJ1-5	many	TGTGCCAGCAGCCGAGCCGGATTTAGCAATCAGCCCCAGCATTTT	CASSRAGFSNQPQHF
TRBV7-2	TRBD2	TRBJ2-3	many	TGTGCCAGCAGTCTTGGACTAGCGGGAGTTGGGGATACGCAGTATTTT	CASSLGLAGVGDTQYF
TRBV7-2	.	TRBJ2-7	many	TGTGCCAGCAGCCCCACCGGGCCGGACGAGCAGTACTTC	CASSPTGPDEQYF
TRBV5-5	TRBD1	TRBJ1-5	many	TGTGCCAGCAGCCTTAGAGGGGGCGCGGGTCAGCCCCAGCATTTT	CASSLRGGAGQPQHF
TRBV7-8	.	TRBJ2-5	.	TGTGCCAGCAGAATTCAAGAGACCCAGCACTTC	CASRIQETQHF
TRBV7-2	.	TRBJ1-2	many	TGTGCCAGCAGCTTAGCACCCCGTGGCTACACCTTC	CASSLAPRGYTF
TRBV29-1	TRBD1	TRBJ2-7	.	TGCAGCGTTGGGTACCTTGGGACAGGGTTGTCCTACGAGCAGTACTTC	CSVGYLGTGLSYEQYF
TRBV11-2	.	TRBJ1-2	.	TGTGCCAGCAGCTCCCGTACCAACTATGGCTACACCTTC	CASSSRTNYGYTF
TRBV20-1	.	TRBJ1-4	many	TGCAGTGCTAGCGGGGGATCAACTAATGAAAAACTGTTTTTT	CSASGGSTNEKLFF
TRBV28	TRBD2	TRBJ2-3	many	TGTGCCAGCAGTCCTGCGGGGGGACGGGCAGATACGCAGTATTTT	CASSPAGGRADTQYF
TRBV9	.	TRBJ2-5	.	TGTGCCAGCAGCCCTCATGGAGAGACCCAGTACTTC	CASSPHGETQYF
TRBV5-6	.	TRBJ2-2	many	TGTGCCAGCAGCTTGTTAGCGAGCGGACAGTCCGGGGAGCTGTTTTTT	CASSLLASGQSGELFF
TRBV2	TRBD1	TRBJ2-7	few	TGTGCCAGCAGTGTGGGGGACAGGGACCCTTACGAGCAGTACTTC	CASSVGDRDPYEQYF
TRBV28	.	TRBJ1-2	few	TGTGCCAGCAGTTCGTCAAGGTCCGGGGATTACTATGGCTACACCTTC	CASSSSRSGDYYGYTF
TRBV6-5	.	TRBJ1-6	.	TGTGCCAGCAGTTACGACAGTAATTCACCCCTCCACTTT	CASSYDSNSPLHF
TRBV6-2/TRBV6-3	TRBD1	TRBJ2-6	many	TGTGCCAGCAGTCCTCCGGGACAGTTTACATCTGGGGCCAACGTCCTGACTTTC	CASSPPGQFTSGANVLTF
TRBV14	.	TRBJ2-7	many	TGTGCCAGCAGCCAAGGGGTAGACAGGATCCTCTACGAGCAGTACTTC	CASSQGVDRILYEQYF
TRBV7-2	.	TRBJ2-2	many	TGTGCCAGCAGCCCCCTAGGAGGGAGCACCGGGGAGCTGTTTTTT	CASSPLGGSTGELFF
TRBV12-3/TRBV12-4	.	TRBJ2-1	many	TGTGCCAGCAGGGGCCCATACAATGAGCAGTTCTTC	CASRGPYNEQFF
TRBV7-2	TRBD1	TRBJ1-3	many	TGTGCCAGCAGCCAGACAGGGTACGACACCATATATTTT	CASSQTGYDTIYF
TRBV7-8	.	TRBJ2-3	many	TGTGCCAGCAGCTTGGTAGGGGATACGCAGTATTTT	CASSLVGDTQYF
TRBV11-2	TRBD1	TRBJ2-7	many	TGTGCCAGCAGCCACCCCGGGACAGGGAACTCCCTTAGCTCCTACGAGCAGTACTTC	CASSHPGTGNSLSSYEQYF
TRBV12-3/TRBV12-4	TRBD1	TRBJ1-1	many	TGTGCCAGCAGGGGGGACAGTGTCATGAACACTGAAGCTTTCTTT	CASRGDSVMNTEAFF
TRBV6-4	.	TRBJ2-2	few	TGTGCCAGCAGTGACAAGGGATCCACCGGGGAGCTGTTTTTT	CASSDKGSTGELFF
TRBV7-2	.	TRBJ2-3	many	TGTGCCAGCAGTAGAGGGGGGGGCACGGATACGCAGTATTTT	CASSRGGGTDTQYF
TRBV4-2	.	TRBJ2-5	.	TGTGCCAGCAGCCGCCCACTATCAGGCGAGACCCAGTACTTC	CASSRPLSGETQYF
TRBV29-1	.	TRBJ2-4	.	TGCAGCGCAGAACAGGGTTCCGACATTCAGTACTTC	CSAEQGSDIQYF
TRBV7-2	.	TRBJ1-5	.	TGTGCCAGCAGCTTAGATTGGGTCAGCCATCAGCCCCAGCATTTT	CASSLDWVSHQPQHF
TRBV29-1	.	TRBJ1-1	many	TGCAGCGTTGGCACACCGGGACACTCGAACACTGAAGCTTTCTTT	CSVGTPGHSNTEAFF
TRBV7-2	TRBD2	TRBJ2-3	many	TGTGCCAGCAGCTTCGGGGGGGACCAAGATACGCAGTATTTT	CASSFGGDQDTQYF
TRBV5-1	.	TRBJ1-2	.	TGCGCCAGCACGCCTCCAGGGAGCCTTGGCTACACCTTC	CASTPPGSLGYTF
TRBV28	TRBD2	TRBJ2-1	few	TGTGCCAGCAGTTATATTGGGGTAGCGGGAGCCGGTGAGCAGTTCTTC	CASSYIGVAGAGEQFF
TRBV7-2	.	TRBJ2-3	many	TGTGCCAGCAGCTTAGTGGCTAAAAACACAGATACGCAGTATTTT	CASSLVAKNTDTQYF
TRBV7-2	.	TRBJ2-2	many	TGTGCCAGCAGCTTAGGTTACCCCGGGGAGCTGTTTTTT	CASSLGYPGELFF